What follows are 8 T cell receptor beta chains derived from one specimen sequenced in a study of T cell changes during pregnancy in multiple sclerosis. The protocol was immunoSEQ multiplex PCR, while the TCRdb copy is restricted to in-frame clones and leaves out a portion. The sample includes about 51,000 clones, 85% to 95% of them seen just once. The sequencing here drew on CD4+ T cells from peripheral blood mononuclear cells, taken in the third trimester of pregnancy. These receptors all stem from a female donor with multiple sclerosis, enrolled in a pregnancy study.

The table lists this clone with a few counts. The chain's CDR3 is CASSRPSTGSGQYF. The DNA for the CDR3 is TGTGCCAGCAGCCGGCCCTCTACTGGGAGCGGTCAGTACTTC. The chain links TRBV6-6 to TRBJ2-7; maybe TRBD2 (5 bases). Trimming removed 6 bases from V and 10 bases from J, with 22 bases in between. This CDR3 region has 14 residues. Germline CDR1 is MNHNY and CDR2 is SVGAGI (reference sequence).

V usage is TRBV9 and J usage is TRBJ2-1, with D possibly TRBD1 on 5 matching bases. CDR3 length: 15 residues. Germline V gene lookup returns CDR1 SGDLS and CDR2 YYNGEE. The V end lost 1 base, the J end lost 3 bases, and 11 bases lay between the germline ends. The CDR3 nucleotides read TGTGCCAGCAGCGTACAGGGTCAAAGCTACAATGAGCAGTTCTTC. Protein sequence: CASSVQGQSYNEQFF.

The CDR3 region has the DNA TGTGCCAGCAGCTTTCAAACTAGCGGGAGGCTTCGCACAGATACGCAGTATTTT. Translating it yields CASSFQTSGRLRTDTQYF. This sequence joins TRBV7-6 and TRBJ2-3, with 12 bases matching TRBD2. Germline V gene data show CDR1 as SGHVS and CDR2 as FNYEAQ. This CDR3 has 18 amino acids. Trimming cost V 3 bases and J 1 base; bases outside gene matches: 8. The full variable domain, its missing parts supplied by reference TRBV7-6 and TRBJ2-3, is GAGVSQSPRYKVTKRGQDVALRCDPISGHVSLYWYRQALGQGPEFLTYFNYEAQQDKSGLPNDRFSAERPEGSISTLTIQRTEQRDSAMYRCASSFQTSGRLRTDTQYFGPGTRLTVL.

The chain has TRBV30 and TRBJ1-4; tentative D call: TRBD1 (6 bases). Germline V gives CDR1 GTSNPN, CDR2 SVGIG (reference sequence). The CDR3 totals 13 residues. Trimming took 3 bases from V and 10 from J, leaving 15 bases between them. The CDR3 DNA sequence: TGTGCCTGGAGGGGCCAGGGACACCGAAAACTGTTTTTT. It specifies CAWRGQGHRKLFF.

This rearrangement joins TRBV28 to TRBJ1-2; a possible D gene is TRBD1 (6 bases). The CDR3 has 13 residues. Germline V gene sequence: CDR1 MDHEN, CDR2 SYDVKM. Trimming removed 6 bases at V and 5 bases at J, with 13 bases between. The CDR3 DNA is TGTGCCAGCAGCCACAGGGTTTTATATGGCTACACCTTC. Translating gives CASSHRVLYGYTF.

This chain links TRBV28 with TRBJ1-2, with a weak D call TRBD1 (6 bases). This CDR3 has 16 residues. Trimming left V 5 bases short and J 8 bases short, with 24 bases between. The germline V gene encodes CDR1 MDHEN and CDR2 SYDVKM. This CDR3 is CASSHPAGGARWGYTF. As DNA, the CDR3 is TGTGCCAGCAGTCACCCGGCCGGGGGGGCCCGCTGGGGCTACACCTTC.

The rearrangement links TRBV6-6 to TRBJ1-5; TRBD1 aligns across 8 bases. The V gene's germline CDR1 is MNHNY and CDR2 SVGAGI (reference sequence). V gave up 2 bases and J gave up 8 bases; unmatched junction bases: 5. This CDR3 has 14 amino acids. CDR3 region: CASSYPQGAKPQHF. CDR3 sequence (DNA): TGTGCCAGCAGTTACCCCCAGGGGGCAAAGCCCCAGCATTTT.

This chain connects TRBV7-2 to TRBJ2-5; perhaps TRBD1 as D (5 bases). Germline V lookup: CDR1 SGHTA, CDR2 FQGNSA. Trimming removed 5 bases from V and 3 bases from J, with 13 bases in between. The CDR3 sequence is 14 residues long. The CDR3 reads CASSRQPDKETQYF. The CDR3 DNA follows: TGTGCCAGCAGCCGACAGCCCGATAAAGAGACCCAGTACTTC. The variable domain in full, completed from reference TRBV7-2 and TRBJ2-5, reads GAGVSQSPSNKVTEKGKDVELRCDPISGHTALYWYRQSLGQGLEFLIYFQGNSAPDKSGLPSDRFSAERTGGSVSTLTIQRTQQEDSAVYLCASSRQPDKETQYFGPGTRLLVL.